This T cell receptor beta chain came from a study of siplizumab effects on memory and regulatory T cells. The CDR3 covers 15 residues. The V gene's germline CDR1 is SGHVS and CDR2 FQNEAQ. V dropped 1 base and J dropped 4 bases, with 13 bases sitting between them. Study results and caveats: Unstimulated subset assignment was obtained for only a minor fraction of alloreactive clones. Among sequences traceable to unstimulated CD4+ memory cells, alloreactive ones were significantly reduced by siplizumab. Of the proliferating CD4+ or CD8+ clones, roughly 75-95% lacked a naive or memory phenotype that could be assigned.

Produced via immunoSEQ multiplex PCR; TCRdb's table is partial and in-frame only. The sample lists 57,000 or so clones; more than 85% were seen once. Of note for this clone: Its target is unknown.

The specimen was CD8+ T cells sorted from blood. The chain recombines TRBV7-8 with TRBJ1-2, with D possibly matching TRBD1 (5 bases). The sequence was obtained from a human donor in good health. The CDR3 DNA reads TGTGCCAGCAGCTTAGGGGCAGGGAACTTCTATGGCTACACCTTC. Translation: CASSLGAGNFYGYTF.